This T cell receptor beta chain was profiled in a study of blood T cell repertoires in COVID-19. Study information: Samples taken during acute and convalescent COVID-19 were collected in the United States, Italy and Spain. The cDNA or gDNA used as material had been derived from T cells, B-cell-depleted T cells, or PBMCs.

CDR3 size: 18 residues. In germline, CDR1 is SGHTA, CDR2 FQGNSA. Trimming took 5 bases from V and 3 from J; bases not matched to a gene: 17. Authors' analysis steps: It was from reference gene primer amplification that nucleated cell counts were estimated. Sequenced by immunoSEQ multiplex PCR; TCRdb stores in-frame clones only, minus some. V, J and clone size are those of that table, while D and trimming were read from the DNA. The sample has tens of thousands of clones, about nine tenths seen once. Input material: peripheral blood. The TCR originated in an elderly man in a cohort sampled during active COVID-19. V is TRBV7-2 and J is TRBJ2-3, with TRBD1 matching 7 bases. The DNA for the CDR3 is TGTGCCAGCAGCCCCAACCGGAGAGGGGGCGGATGGACAGATACGCAGTATTTT. Residues: CASSPNRRGGGWTDTQYF.